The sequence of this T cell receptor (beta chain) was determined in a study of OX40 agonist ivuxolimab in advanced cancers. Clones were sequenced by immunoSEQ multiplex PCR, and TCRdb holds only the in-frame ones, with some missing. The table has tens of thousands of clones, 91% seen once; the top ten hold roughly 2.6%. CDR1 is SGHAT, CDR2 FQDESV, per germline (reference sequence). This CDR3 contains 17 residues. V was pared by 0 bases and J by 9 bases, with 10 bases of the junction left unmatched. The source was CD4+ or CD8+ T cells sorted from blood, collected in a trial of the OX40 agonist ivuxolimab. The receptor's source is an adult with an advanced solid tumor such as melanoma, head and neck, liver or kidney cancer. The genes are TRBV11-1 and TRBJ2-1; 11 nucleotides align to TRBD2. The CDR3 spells CASSLAPSGLAGSEQFF. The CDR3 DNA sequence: TGTGCCAGCAGCTTAGCCCCCAGCGGACTAGCGGGTTCTGAGCAGTTCTTC.